This is a list of T cell receptor beta chains from one sample in a study of cytomegalovirus exposure and HLA in healthy donors. Sequenced by immunoSEQ multiplex PCR; TCRdb stores in-frame clones only, minus some. The data contain about 140,000 clones, over 60% of them singletons. Sequenced sample: PBMCs. The receptors derive from a female donor in good health and CMV-seronegative. CDR3s include the opening cysteine and the closing phenylalanine or tryptophan. A D gene is named only where the DNA matches it firmly. Some rows mark clone size as missing; the rest say once, few, many or name a class of expanded clone.

d_gene,abundance,v_gene,j_gene,CDR3aa,CDR3nt
-,few,TRBV11-2,TRBJ2-1,CASSLGGGGGIDEQFF,TGTGCCAGCAGCTTGGGGGGGGGAGGGGGTATCGATGAGCAGTTCTTC
-,-,TRBV5-1,TRBJ2-1,CASSGTTVDNEQFF,TGCGCCAGCAGCGGAACGACAGTGGACAATGAGCAGTTCTTC
TRBD1,-,TRBV2,TRBJ2-3,CAHEAGQGTDTQYF,TGTGCCCACGAGGCGGGACAGGGGACAGATACGCAGTATTTT
TRBD1,-,TRBV5-1,TRBJ1-2,CASSFGWDRAGYTF,TGCGCCAGCAGCTTTGGCTGGGACAGGGCCGGCTACACCTTC
TRBD1,-,TRBV6-1,TRBJ2-5,CASSDWGQEETQYF,TGTGCCAGCAGTGATTGGGGACAGGAAGAGACCCAGTACTTC
-,-,TRBV2,TRBJ1-2,CASSEVGAADYGYTF,TGTGCCAGCAGTGAAGTGGGGGCAGCAGACTATGGCTACACCTTC
TRBD2,-,TRBV2,TRBJ2-7,CASSELAGTTYEQYF,TGTGCCAGCAGTGAACTAGCCGGGACTACCTACGAGCAGTACTTC
-,-,TRBV5-1,TRBJ1-2,CASSLSAAGGYGYTF,TGCGCCAGCAGCTTGAGTGCGGCTGGTGGCTATGGCTACACCTTC
TRBD1,-,TRBV29-1,TRBJ2-7,CSVEQQGVLSYEQYF,TGCAGCGTTGAACAACAGGGGGTTTTATCCTACGAGCAGTACTTC
TRBD1,-,TRBV19,TRBJ2-5,CASSWTGVYETQYF,TGTGCCAGTAGCTGGACAGGCGTCTACGAGACCCAGTACTTC
-,-,TRBV10-1,TRBJ2-1,CASSESRPVPCEQFF,TGCGCCAGCAGTGAGTCGAGGCCGGTACCCTGTGAGCAGTTCTTC
-,-,TRBV28,TRBJ1-5,CASSPIGDQPQHF,TGTGCCAGCAGTCCCATTGGAGATCAGCCCCAGCATTTT
-,-,TRBV6-1,TRBJ1-1,CASSERGGSGFPGAFF,TGTGCCAGCAGTGAAAGGGGGGGTTCGGGGTTTCCTGGGGCTTTCTTT
-,-,TRBV9,TRBJ1-1,CASSSRDLNTEAFF,TGTGCCAGCAGCTCCCGGGACTTGAACACTGAAGCTTTCTTT
-,-,TRBV18,TRBJ1-5,CASSPAGVIGNQPQHF,TGTGCCAGCTCACCGGCAGGGGTAATTGGCAATCAGCCCCAGCATTTT
-,-,TRBV7-8,TRBJ2-1,CASSRSESREQFF,TGTGCCAGCAGCAGAAGTGAAAGCCGGGAGCAGTTCTTC
-,-,TRBV19,TRBJ1-1,CASIPMLGAVYTEAFF,TGTGCCAGTATCCCAATGTTGGGGGCGGTATACACTGAAGCTTTCTTT
-,-,TRBV10-1,TRBJ2-3,CASSDYSLADTQYF,TGCGCCAGCAGTGATTACTCATTGGCAGATACGCAGTATTTT
-,-,TRBV7-2,TRBJ1-4,CASTEGPADEKLFF,TGTGCCAGCACCGAGGGCCCAGCGGATGAAAAACTGTTTTTT
TRBD1,-,TRBV10-3,TRBJ1-1,CAISDDRGVTEAFF,TGTGCCATCAGTGATGACAGGGGGGTCACTGAAGCTTTCTTT
-,-,TRBV6-5,TRBJ1-1,CASGAGGRSAEAFF,TGTGCCAGCGGTGCCGGGGGGAGGTCCGCTGAAGCTTTCTTT
-,-,TRBV29-1,TRBJ2-5,CSVSTGTAKETQYF,TGCAGCGTTTCCACCGGGACTGCTAAAGAGACCCAGTACTTC
TRBD1,few,TRBV7-3,TRBJ2-1,CASSVTGIGDEQFF,TGTGCCAGCAGCGTGACAGGGATAGGGGATGAGCAGTTCTTC
-,-,TRBV30,TRBJ2-6,CAWAHSGANVLTF,TGTGCCTGGGCGCACTCTGGGGCCAACGTCCTGACTTTC
-,few,TRBV29-1,TRBJ1-4,CSVLGGRTNEKLFF,TGCAGCGTCCTCGGGGGGAGGACTAATGAAAAACTGTTTTTT
-,-,TRBV28,TRBJ1-1,CASSGRGTGTKNTEAFF,TGTGCCAGCAGTGGCAGAGGAACCGGGACAAAGAACACTGAAGCTTTCTTT
-,-,TRBV28,TRBJ1-1,CASKQVNTEAFF,TGTGCCAGCAAACAAGTGAACACTGAAGCTTTCTTT
-,-,TRBV19,TRBJ1-4,CASSTIPGNEKLFF,TGTGCCAGTAGTACGATACCGGGGAATGAAAAACTGTTTTTT
-,once,TRBV2,TRBJ2-2,CASKPSENTGELFF,TGTGCCAGCAAGCCTAGCGAGAACACCGGGGAGCTGTTTTTT
-,-,TRBV7-8,TRBJ1-1,CASSLDMNTEAFF,TGTGCCAGCAGCTTAGATATGAACACTGAAGCTTTCTTT
-,-,TRBV5-8,TRBJ2-2,CASSLFRERNTGELFF,TGTGCCAGCAGCTTGTTCCGGGAGAGGAACACCGGGGAGCTGTTTTTT
TRBD1,-,TRBV7-2,TRBJ2-3,CASSPPPGQSTDTQYF,TGTGCCAGCAGCCCTCCACCGGGACAGAGCACAGATACGCAGTATTTT
TRBD1,-,TRBV11-2,TRBJ1-3,CASSSRGTGNTIYF,TGTGCCAGCAGCTCCAGGGGGACTGGAAACACCATATATTTT
TRBD1,once,TRBV2,TRBJ1-1,CASRRQGSTEAFF,TGTGCCAGCAGAAGACAGGGGAGCACTGAAGCTTTCTTT
-,few,TRBV28,TRBJ1-5,CATHWGRNQPQHF,TGTGCCACCCATTGGGGCAGGAATCAGCCCCAGCATTTT
-,once,TRBV21-1,TRBJ2-1,CASSKGGRTSDNEQFF,TGTGCCAGCAGCAAAGGTGGCAGAACCTCAGACAATGAGCAGTTCTTC
TRBD1,-,TRBV11-2,TRBJ1-1,CASSLVQGGAWGAFF,TGTGCCAGCAGCTTAGTTCAGGGGGGCGCGTGGGGAGCTTTCTTT
TRBD2,few,TRBV7-6,TRBJ2-7,CASLPGGVSYEQYF,TGTGCGAGCCTCCCTGGGGGGGTCTCCTACGAGCAGTACTTC
-,-,TRBV11-2,TRBJ2-5,CASSLDWEETQYF,TGTGCCAGCAGCTTAGATTGGGAGGAGACCCAGTACTTC
-,-,TRBV10-1,TRBJ2-5,CASSERGQETQYF,TGCGCCAGCAGTGAACGGGGGCAAGAGACCCAGTACTTC
TRBD1,-,TRBV9,TRBJ2-2,CASSPRDSPLSNTGELFF,TGTGCCAGCAGCCCCCGGGACAGCCCTCTATCGAACACCGGGGAGCTGTTTTTT